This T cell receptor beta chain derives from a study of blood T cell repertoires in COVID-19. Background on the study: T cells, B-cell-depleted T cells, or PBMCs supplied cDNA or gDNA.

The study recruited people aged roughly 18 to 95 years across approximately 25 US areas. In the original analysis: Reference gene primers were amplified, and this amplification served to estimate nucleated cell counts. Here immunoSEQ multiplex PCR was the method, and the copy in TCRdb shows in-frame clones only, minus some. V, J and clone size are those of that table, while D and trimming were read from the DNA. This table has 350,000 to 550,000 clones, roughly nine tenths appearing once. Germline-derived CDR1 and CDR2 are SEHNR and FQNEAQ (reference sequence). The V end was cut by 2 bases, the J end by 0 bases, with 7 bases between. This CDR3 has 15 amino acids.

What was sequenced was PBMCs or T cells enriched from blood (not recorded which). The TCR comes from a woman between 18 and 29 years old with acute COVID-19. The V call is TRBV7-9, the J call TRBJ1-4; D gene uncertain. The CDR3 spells CASSLIAATNEKLFF. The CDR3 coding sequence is TGTGCCAGCAGCTTAATAGCTGCAACTAATGAAAAACTGTTTTTT.